Listed below are T cell receptor beta chains from one sample, sequenced in a study of cytomegalovirus exposure and HLA in healthy donors. Some clones are missing from TCRdb's copy, which holds only in-frame ones; the method was immunoSEQ multiplex PCR. Here the sample spans about 130,000 clones, 81% being singletons. The sample consisted of PBMCs. The origin of the receptors is a man aged 18 to 29 in good health and CMV-seronegative. The CDR3 runs from the conserved cysteine through the conserved F or W. D genes are given only for firm matches. Clone size is stated in some rows and not others, as once, few, many or a class when expanded.

>NA|TRBD1|TRBV19|TRBJ1-1
TGTGCCAGTAGTATCGAGGGACAGGGATTTACTGAAGCTTTCTTT
CASSIEGQGFTEAFF
>NA|NA|TRBV14|TRBJ1-1
TGTGCCAGCAGCCAAGTTCGGGGGTTGTCTGAAGCTTTCTTT
CASSQVRGLSEAFF
>NA|NA|TRBV2|TRBJ1-5
TGTGCCAGCGGAAGACTTGACAATCAGCCCCAGCATTTT
CASGRLDNQPQHF
>NA|TRBD1|TRBV27|TRBJ2-1
TGTGCCAGCAGTTCCCCCAGGGGGCCCTACAATGAGCAGTTCTTC
CASSSPRGPYNEQFF
>once|NA|TRBV5-5|TRBJ2-1
TGTGCCAGCAGCCCGGGGGTCAGGGCGGCCTACAATGAGCAGTTCTTC
CASSPGVRAAYNEQFF
>NA|TRBD1|TRBV28|TRBJ1-5
TGTGCCAGCAGCCCTTCAGTCAGGGGGTACAATCAGCCCCAGCATTTT
CASSPSVRGYNQPQHF
>NA|NA|TRBV19|TRBJ1-2
TGTGCCAGTAGTATGGCAGGGAGGATCTATGGCTACACCTTC
CASSMAGRIYGYTF
>NA|TRBD1|TRBV5-1|TRBJ1-1
TGCGCCAGCAGCCCAGGACAGGGGGCGCGAACTGAAGCTTTCTTT
CASSPGQGARTEAFF
>NA|NA|TRBV27|TRBJ1-2
TGTGCCAGCACTCAAGGGGGGGGCTATGGCTACACCTTC
CASTQGGGYGYTF
>NA|NA|TRBV6-5|TRBJ1-4
TGTGCCAGCAGTAAACAGGGTTATTTCGAAAAACTGTTTTTT
CASSKQGYFEKLFF
>few|TRBD1|TRBV30|TRBJ1-4
TGTGCCTGGAGCCCTACAGGGGGCGATGAAAAACTGTTTTTT
CAWSPTGGDEKLFF
>NA|NA|TRBV19|TRBJ1-2
TGTGCCAGTAGAGAGGACAAAAGGCGGCGGGGCTACACCTTC
CASREDKRRRGYTF
>few|NA|TRBV20-1|TRBJ1-1
TGCAGTGCCCTAAGGGGTGAAGCTTTCTTT
CSALRGEAFF
>NA|NA|TRBV25-1|TRBJ2-1
TGTGCCAGCAGTGAATTCAGCTCCAGGCTGGGCAATGAGCAGTTCTTC
CASSEFSSRLGNEQFF
>NA|TRBD1|TRBV7-6|TRBJ2-2
TGTGCCAGCAGCTTAGCGCCGAGGACAGGGGTCGACACCGGGGAGCTGTTTTTT
CASSLAPRTGVDTGELFF
>NA|NA|TRBV7-2|TRBJ2-7
TGTGCCAGCAGCTTAGCGAGATCCACCTACGAGCAGTACTTC
CASSLARSTYEQYF
>NA|TRBD2|TRBV10-3|TRBJ2-7
TGTGCCACCCAGCGGGGGTTAGGACTAGCGGCCTACGAGCAGTACTTC
CATQRGLGLAAYEQYF
>NA|NA|TRBV11-2|TRBJ1-1
TGTGCCAGCAGCTTAATCAACGGGGCTGAAGCTTTCTTT
CASSLINGAEAFF
>NA|TRBD2|TRBV5-1|TRBJ2-1
TGCGCCAGCAGCGGACTAGCGACCTACAATGAGCAGTTCTTC
CASSGLATYNEQFF
>NA|TRBD2|TRBV7-2|TRBJ2-5
TGTGCCAGCAGCTTCGGACTAGCGGGGGGCAGGGAGACCCAGTACTTC
CASSFGLAGGRETQYF
>NA|NA|TRBV5-1|TRBJ2-2
TGCGCCAGCCGGGCGGACAGTGCGAACACCGGGGAGCTGTTTTTT
CASRADSANTGELFF
>NA|NA|TRBV28|TRBJ1-3
TGTGCCAGCAGTTCAGCAGGAAACTCTGGAAACACCATATATTTT
CASSSAGNSGNTIYF
>once|TRBD1|TRBV18|TRBJ2-1
TGTGCCAGCTCTCAAGACAGGGGACTTTACAATGAGCAGTTCTTC
CASSQDRGLYNEQFF
>NA|TRBD1|TRBV18|TRBJ1-6
TGTGCCAGCTCACAGGGGACAGACCTACCCCTCCACTTT
CASSQGTDLPLHF
>once|NA|TRBV4-1|TRBJ2-7
TGCGCCAGCAGCCAAGGTCCAGGGAACTACGAGCAGTACTTC
CASSQGPGNYEQYF
>NA|NA|TRBV10-1|TRBJ1-1
TGCGCCAGCAGTGAATACAGGAACACTGAAGCTTTCTTT
CASSEYRNTEAFF
>NA|NA|TRBV19|TRBJ2-7
TGTGCCAGTAGTATACTCGGCGGGGGCCACTCCTACGAGCAGTACTTC
CASSILGGGHSYEQYF
>few|TRBD1|TRBV4-2|TRBJ1-1
TGTGCCAGCAGCCAGGGGACAGGAGAAGCTTTCTTT
CASSQGTGEAFF
>NA|NA|TRBV6-5|TRBJ2-7
TGTGCCAGCAGTCAGGGGTCTTTTCAAAACTACGAGCAGTACTTC
CASSQGSFQNYEQYF
>NA|TRBD1|TRBV5-6|TRBJ1-6
TGTGCCAGCAGCTTGAAAGGTCTACAGGGGAATTCACCCCTCCACTTT
CASSLKGLQGNSPLHF
>NA|NA|TRBV18|TRBJ2-7
TGTGCCAGCTCACGGGGGGGACAGGAATCCTACGAGCAGTACTTC
CASSRGGQESYEQYF
>NA|TRBD1|TRBV25-1|TRBJ2-7
TGTGCCAGCAGTGGTACCGGGACAGGGGGCGAGCAGTACTTC
CASSGTGTGGEQYF
>NA|TRBD1|TRBV5-8|TRBJ2-7
TGTGCCAGCAGCTTAGACCAGGGGGCATTTAAGTACTTC
CASSLDQGAFKYF
>NA|NA|TRBV4-3|TRBJ1-1
TGCGCCAGCAGCCCTTCGACAGTCACCCCTGAAGCTTTCTTT
CASSPSTVTPEAFF
>NA|NA|TRBV9|TRBJ1-1
TGTGCCAGCAGCGTAGACAAGAACACTGAAGCTTTCTTT
CASSVDKNTEAFF
>NA|NA|TRBV15|TRBJ1-3
TGTGCCACCAGCCTACGGGGAAACACCATATATTTT
CATSLRGNTIYF
>NA|NA|TRBV11-2|TRBJ1-1
TGTGCCAGCAGCTTAGGGGGGACTTATAACACTGAAGCTTTCTTT
CASSLGGTYNTEAFF
>NA|NA|TRBV6-5|TRBJ1-1
TGTGCCAGCAGTTACATCGGACTTGAAGCTTTCTTT
CASSYIGLEAFF
>NA|TRBD1|TRBV4-2|TRBJ1-1
TGTGCCAGCAGCCGCGACCCCGGGACAGGAAACTCTGAAGCTTTCTTT
CASSRDPGTGNSEAFF
>once|TRBD1|TRBV28|TRBJ1-4
TGTGCCAGCAGTCCCACTGGGACAGGGTGGGATGAAAAACTGTTTTTT
CASSPTGTGWDEKLFF
>NA|NA|TRBV7-6|TRBJ1-3
TGTGCCAGCAGCCTGAGGACTTTTAGCTCTGGAAACACCATATATTTT
CASSLRTFSSGNTIYF
>NA|TRBD1|TRBV27|TRBJ1-2
TGTGCCACCGTTAGTCCCGGGACAGGGGATTATGGCTACACCTTC
CATVSPGTGDYGYTF
>NA|NA|TRBV4-1|TRBJ2-7
TGCGCCAGCAGCCAAAACAGCTACGAGCAGTACTTC
CASSQNSYEQYF
>once|NA|TRBV5-4|TRBJ1-2
TGTGCCAGGACCCAGACCCTAAGAGGCACCTTC
CARTQTLRGTF
>few|NA|TRBV9|TRBJ1-1
TGTGCCAGCAGCTCCCGGGGGGGGCCAGACATGAACACTGAAGCTTTCTTT
CASSSRGGPDMNTEAFF